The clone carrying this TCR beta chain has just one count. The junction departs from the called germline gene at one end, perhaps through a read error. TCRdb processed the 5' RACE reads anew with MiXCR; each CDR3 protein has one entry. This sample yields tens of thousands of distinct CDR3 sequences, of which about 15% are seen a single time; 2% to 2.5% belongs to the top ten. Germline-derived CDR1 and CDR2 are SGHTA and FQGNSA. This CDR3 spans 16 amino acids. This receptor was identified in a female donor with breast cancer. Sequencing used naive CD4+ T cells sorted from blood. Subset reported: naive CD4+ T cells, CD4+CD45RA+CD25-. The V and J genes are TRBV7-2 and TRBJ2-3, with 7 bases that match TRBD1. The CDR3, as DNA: TGTTCCAGCAGCTTTACCGGGACAGCTAGCACAGATACGCAGTATTTT. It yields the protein CSSSFTGTASTDTQYF.